In this sample, the clone carrying this T cell receptor beta chain turned up a few times. Its antigen is not known. These data come from a study of beta chain features in type 1 diabetes. Study-level points and caveats: Researchers report that Type 1 diabetes patients had moderately but significantly shorter TCRB CDR3s across all four CD4+ subsets.

CDR1 is SEHNR, CDR2 FQNEAQ, per germline (reference sequence). V lost 4 bases and J lost 6, with 9 bases in between. The CDR3 totals 12 residues. What was sequenced were expressed TCRB transcripts, since all of the isolated RNA had been reverse transcribed. Data came from immunoSEQ multiplex PCR; TCRdb stores just in-frame clones and leaves some out. Among over 200,000 clones listed, approximately 10% were seen once. The rearrangement links TRBV7-9 to TRBJ1-1; the D gene is possibly TRBD1 (5 bases). Specimen: naive CD4+ T cells from blood. The clonotype comes from a man aged 30 to 39 with type 1 diabetes. The CDR3 nucleotides read TGTGCCAGCAGCTCCGGGGGGGCTGAAGCTTTCTTT. This translates into CASSSGGAEAFF.